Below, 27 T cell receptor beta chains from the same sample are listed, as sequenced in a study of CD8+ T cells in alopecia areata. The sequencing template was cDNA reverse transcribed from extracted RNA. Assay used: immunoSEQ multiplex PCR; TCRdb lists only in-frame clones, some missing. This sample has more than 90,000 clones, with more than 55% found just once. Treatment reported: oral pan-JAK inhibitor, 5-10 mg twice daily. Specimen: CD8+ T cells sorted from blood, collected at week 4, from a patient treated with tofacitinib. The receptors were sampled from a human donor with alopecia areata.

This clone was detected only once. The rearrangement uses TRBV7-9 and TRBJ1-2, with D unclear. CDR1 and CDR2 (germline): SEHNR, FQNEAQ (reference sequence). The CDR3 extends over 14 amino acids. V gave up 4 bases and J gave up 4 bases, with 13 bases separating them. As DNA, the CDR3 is TGTGCCAGCAGCTCCCTCGGCCCCGCCTATGGCTACACCTTC. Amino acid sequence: CASSSLGPAYGYTF.

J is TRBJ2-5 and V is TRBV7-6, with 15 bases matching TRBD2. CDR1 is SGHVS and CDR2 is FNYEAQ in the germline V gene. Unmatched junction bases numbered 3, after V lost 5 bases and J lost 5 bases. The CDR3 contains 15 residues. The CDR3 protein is CASSPGLAGGETQYF. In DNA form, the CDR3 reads TGTGCCAGCAGCCCCGGACTAGCGGGGGGGGAGACCCAGTACTTC.

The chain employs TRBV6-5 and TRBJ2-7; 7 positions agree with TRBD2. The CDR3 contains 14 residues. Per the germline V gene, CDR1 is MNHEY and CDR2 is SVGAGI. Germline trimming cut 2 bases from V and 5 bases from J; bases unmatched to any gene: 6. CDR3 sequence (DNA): TGTGCCAGCAGTTACGGGGAGGGTTACCACGAGCAGTACTTC. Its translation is CASSYGEGYHEQYF.

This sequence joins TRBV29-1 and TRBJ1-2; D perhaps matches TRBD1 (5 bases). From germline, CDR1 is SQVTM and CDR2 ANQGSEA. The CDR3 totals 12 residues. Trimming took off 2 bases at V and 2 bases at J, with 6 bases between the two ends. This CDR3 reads CSVEWGNYGYTF. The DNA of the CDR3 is TGCAGCGTTGAATGGGGGAACTATGGCTACACCTTC.

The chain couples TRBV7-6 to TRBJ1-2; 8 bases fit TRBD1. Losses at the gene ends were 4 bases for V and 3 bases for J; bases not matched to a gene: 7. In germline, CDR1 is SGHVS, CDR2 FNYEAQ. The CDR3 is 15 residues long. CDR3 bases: TGTGCCAGCAGCTCCCTGGTGACAGGGGACTATGGCTACACCTTC. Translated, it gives CASSSLVTGDYGYTF. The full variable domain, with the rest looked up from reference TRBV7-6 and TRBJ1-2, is GAGVSQSPRYKVTKRGQDVALRCDPISGHVSLYWYRQALGQGPEFLTYFNYEAQQDKSGLPNDRFSAERPEGSISTLTIQRTEQRDSAMYRCASSSLVTGDYGYTFGSGTRLTVV.

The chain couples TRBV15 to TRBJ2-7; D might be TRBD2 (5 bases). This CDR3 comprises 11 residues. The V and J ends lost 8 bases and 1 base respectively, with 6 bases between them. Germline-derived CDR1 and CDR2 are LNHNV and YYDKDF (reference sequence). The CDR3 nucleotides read TGTGCCACCGGACTTTCCTACGAGCAGTACTTC. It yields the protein CATGLSYEQYF.

The CDR3 loop reads CASSSTGALDEQFF. In nucleotides, the CDR3 is TGCGCCAGCAGCTCCACAGGGGCTCTCGATGAGCAGTTCTTC. The chain links TRBV5-1 to TRBJ2-1; 7 bases line up with TRBD1. Germline assignment: CDR1 SGHRS and CDR2 YFSETQ. The length of the CDR3 is 14 residues. V shed 3 bases and J 8 bases; nucleotides not matched to a gene: 8.

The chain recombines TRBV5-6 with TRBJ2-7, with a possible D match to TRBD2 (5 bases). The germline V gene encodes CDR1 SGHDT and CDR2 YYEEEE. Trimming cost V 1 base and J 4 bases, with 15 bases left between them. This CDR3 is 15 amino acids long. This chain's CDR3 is CASSLIAGVTYEQYF. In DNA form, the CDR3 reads TGTGCCAGCAGCTTGATTGCCGGGGTTACTTACGAGCAGTACTTC.

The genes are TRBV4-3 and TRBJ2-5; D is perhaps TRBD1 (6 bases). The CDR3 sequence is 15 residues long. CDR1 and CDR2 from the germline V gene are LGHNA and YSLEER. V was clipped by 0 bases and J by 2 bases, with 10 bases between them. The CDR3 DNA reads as TGCGCCAGCAGCCAAGATGAAGGGACACAAGAGACCCAGTACTTC. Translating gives CASSQDEGTQETQYF.

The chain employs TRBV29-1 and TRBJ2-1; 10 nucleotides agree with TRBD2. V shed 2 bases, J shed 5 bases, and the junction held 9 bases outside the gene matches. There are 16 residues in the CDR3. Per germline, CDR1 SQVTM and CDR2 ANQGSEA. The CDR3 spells CSVESLAGAQNNEQFF. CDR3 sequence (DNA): TGCAGCGTTGAAAGCCTAGCGGGAGCACAAAACAATGAGCAGTTCTTC.

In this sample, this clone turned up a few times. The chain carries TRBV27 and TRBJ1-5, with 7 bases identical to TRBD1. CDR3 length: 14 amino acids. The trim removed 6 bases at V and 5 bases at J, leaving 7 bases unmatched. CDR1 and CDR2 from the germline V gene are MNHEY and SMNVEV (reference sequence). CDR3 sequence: CASRTGQPYQPQHF. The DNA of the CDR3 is TGTGCCAGCAGGACGGGACAGCCATATCAGCCCCAGCATTTT.

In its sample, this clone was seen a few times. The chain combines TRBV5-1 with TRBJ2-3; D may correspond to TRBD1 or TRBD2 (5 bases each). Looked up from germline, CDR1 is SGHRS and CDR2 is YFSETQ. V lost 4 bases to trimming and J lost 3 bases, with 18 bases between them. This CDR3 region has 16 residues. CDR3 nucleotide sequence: TGCGCCAGCAGCCTCCGGACCGGGACGGAAACAGATACGCAGTATTTT. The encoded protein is CASSLRTGTETDTQYF. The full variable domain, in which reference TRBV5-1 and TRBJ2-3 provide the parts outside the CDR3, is KAGVTQTPRYLIKTRGQQVTLSCSPISGHRSVSWYQQTPGQGLQFLFEYFSETQRNKGNFPGRFSGRQFSNSRSEMNVSTLELGDSALYLCASSLRTGTETDTQYFGPGTRLTVL.

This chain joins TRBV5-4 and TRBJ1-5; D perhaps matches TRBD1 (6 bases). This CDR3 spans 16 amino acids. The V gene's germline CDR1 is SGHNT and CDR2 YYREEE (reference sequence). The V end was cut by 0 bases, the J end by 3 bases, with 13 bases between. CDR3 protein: CASSLGSQGANQPQHF. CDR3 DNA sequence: TGTGCCAGCAGCTTGGGGTCACAGGGAGCCAATCAGCCCCAGCATTTT.

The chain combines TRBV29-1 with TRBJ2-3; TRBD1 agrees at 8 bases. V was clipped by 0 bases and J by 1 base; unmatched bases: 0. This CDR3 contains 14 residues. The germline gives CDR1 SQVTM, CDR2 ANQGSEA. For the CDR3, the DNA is TGCAGCGTTGAAGAACAGGGGGGCACAGATACGCAGTATTTT. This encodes CSVEEQGGTDTQYF.

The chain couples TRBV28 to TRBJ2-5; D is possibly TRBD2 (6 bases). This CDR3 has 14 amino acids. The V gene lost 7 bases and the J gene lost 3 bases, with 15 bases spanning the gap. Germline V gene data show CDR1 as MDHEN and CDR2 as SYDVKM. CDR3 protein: CASTDRWREETQYF. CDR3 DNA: TGTGCCAGCACCGACCGTTGGAGGGAAGAGACCCAGTACTTC.

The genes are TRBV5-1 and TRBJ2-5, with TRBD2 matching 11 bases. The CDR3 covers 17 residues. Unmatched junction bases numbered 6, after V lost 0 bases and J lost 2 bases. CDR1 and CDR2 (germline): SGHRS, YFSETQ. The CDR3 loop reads CASSLVPGLAEQETQYF. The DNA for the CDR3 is TGCGCCAGCAGCTTGGTCCCGGGACTAGCGGAGCAAGAGACCCAGTACTTC.

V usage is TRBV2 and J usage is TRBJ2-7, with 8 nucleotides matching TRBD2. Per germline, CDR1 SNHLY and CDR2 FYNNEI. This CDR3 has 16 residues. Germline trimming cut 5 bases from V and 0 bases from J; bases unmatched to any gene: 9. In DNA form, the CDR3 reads TGTGCCAGCAGTCCAACAATAGCGGGACTCTCCTACGAGCAGTACTTC. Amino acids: CASSPTIAGLSYEQYF.

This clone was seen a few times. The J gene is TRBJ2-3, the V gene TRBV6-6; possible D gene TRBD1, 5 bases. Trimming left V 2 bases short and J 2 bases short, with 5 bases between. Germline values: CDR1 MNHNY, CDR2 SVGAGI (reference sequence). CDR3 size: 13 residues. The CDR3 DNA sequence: TGTGCCAGCAGTTACGGGGCCACAGATACGCAGTATTTT. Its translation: CASSYGATDTQYF.

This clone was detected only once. CDR3 DNA: TGCGCCAGCAGCCAAGGGGTCAGGGACGGAGAGACCCAGTACTTC. It codes for CASSQGVRDGETQYF. This chain links TRBV4-3 with TRBJ2-5; D assignment may be TRBD1 or TRBD2 (5 bases each). The CDR3 length is 15 residues. Germline CDR1 is LGHNA and CDR2 is YSLEER. Trimming took 1 base from V and 4 from J, leaving 13 bases between them.

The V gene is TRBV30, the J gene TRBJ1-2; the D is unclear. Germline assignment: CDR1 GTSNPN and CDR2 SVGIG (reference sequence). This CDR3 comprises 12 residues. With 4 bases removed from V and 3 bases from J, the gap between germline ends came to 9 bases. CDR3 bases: TGTGCCTGGACCGAGGTTGACTATGGCTACACCTTC. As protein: CAWTEVDYGYTF.

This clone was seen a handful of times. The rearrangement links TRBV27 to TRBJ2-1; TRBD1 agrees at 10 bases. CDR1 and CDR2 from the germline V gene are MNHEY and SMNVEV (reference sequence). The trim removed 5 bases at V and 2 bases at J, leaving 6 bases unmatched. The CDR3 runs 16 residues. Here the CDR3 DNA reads TGTGCCAGCAGTCTAAACGGACAGGGGGCCTACAATGAGCAGTTCTTC. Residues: CASSLNGQGAYNEQFF.

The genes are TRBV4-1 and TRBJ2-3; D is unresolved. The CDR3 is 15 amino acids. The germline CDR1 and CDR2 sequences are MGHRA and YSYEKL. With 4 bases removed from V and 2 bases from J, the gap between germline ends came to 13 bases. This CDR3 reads CASSPTQSSTDTQYF. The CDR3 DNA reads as TGCGCCAGCAGCCCCACACAGAGTTCCACAGATACGCAGTATTTT.

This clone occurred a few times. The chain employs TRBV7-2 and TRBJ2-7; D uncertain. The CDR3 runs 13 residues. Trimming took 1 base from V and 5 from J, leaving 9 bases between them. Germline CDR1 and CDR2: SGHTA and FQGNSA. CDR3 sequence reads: CASSLVKRHEQYF. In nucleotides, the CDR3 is TGTGCCAGCAGCTTAGTCAAACGGCACGAGCAGTACTTC.

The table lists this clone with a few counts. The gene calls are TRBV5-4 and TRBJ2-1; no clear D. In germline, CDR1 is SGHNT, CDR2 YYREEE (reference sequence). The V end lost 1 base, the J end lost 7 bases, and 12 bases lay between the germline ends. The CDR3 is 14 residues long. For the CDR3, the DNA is TGTGCCAGCAGCTTGCTCCTACAACAGAATGAGCAGTTCTTC. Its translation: CASSLLLQQNEQFF.

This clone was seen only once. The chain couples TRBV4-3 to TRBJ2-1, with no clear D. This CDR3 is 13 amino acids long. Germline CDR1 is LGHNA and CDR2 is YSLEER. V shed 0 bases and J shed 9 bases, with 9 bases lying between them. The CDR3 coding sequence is TGCGCCAGCAGCCAAGATCGGACGACTGAGCAGTTCTTC. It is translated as CASSQDRTTEQFF.

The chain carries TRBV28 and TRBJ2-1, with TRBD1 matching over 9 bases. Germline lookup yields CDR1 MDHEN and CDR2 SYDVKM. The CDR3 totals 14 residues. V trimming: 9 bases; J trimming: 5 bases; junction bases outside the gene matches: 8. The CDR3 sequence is CARLPGQGNNEQFF. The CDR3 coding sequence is TGTGCCAGATTACCGGGACAGGGCAACAATGAGCAGTTCTTC.

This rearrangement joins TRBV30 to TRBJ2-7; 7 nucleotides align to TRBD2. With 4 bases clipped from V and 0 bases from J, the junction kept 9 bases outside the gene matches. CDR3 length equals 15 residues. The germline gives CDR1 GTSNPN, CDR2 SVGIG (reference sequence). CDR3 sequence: CAWTVGGFSSYEQYF. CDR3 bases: TGTGCCTGGACTGTGGGAGGGTTTAGCTCCTACGAGCAGTACTTC.